These 2 T cell receptor beta chains were sequenced from one sample in a study of shared clonotypes between healthy human individuals. Selected positively for CCR7 and CD45RO-negative, naive CD8 cells excluded terminally differentiated effector memory CD45RA+ cells. TCRdb's table, derived via immunoSEQ multiplex PCR, lists solely in-frame clones and lacks some. The table lists about 2 million clones, about 95% of them singletons. The sequenced material came from naive CD8+ T cells sorted from blood. The receptors derive from a man younger than 35 in good health.

In regard to this clone: In the same sample, other DNA sequences code for this CDR3. The chain employs TRBV9 and TRBJ2-7; 8 bases fit TRBD2. Germline trimming cut 0 bases from V and 2 bases from J; bases unmatched to any gene: 4. Germline-derived CDR1 and CDR2 are SGDLS and YYNGEE. This CDR3 contains 15 residues. CDR3 sequence: CASSVDGGRTYEQYF. The CDR3 DNA sequence: TGTGCCAGCAGCGTAGACGGCGGGAGGACCTACGAGCAGTACTTC.

The J gene is TRBJ2-1, the V gene TRBV4-1; D is perhaps TRBD2 (5 bases). V lost 0 bases and J 0 bases, leaving 12 bases between the germline ends. Germline V gene sequence: CDR1 MGHRA, CDR2 YSYEKL. The CDR3 sequence is 17 residues long. This chain's CDR3 is CASSQDSSGSSYNEQFF. CDR3 in DNA: TGCGCCAGCAGCCAAGATTCCAGCGGAAGCTCCTACAATGAGCAGTTCTTC.